Following are 8 T cell receptor beta chains from one sample sequenced in a study of shared clonotypes between healthy human individuals. Sequencing used immunoSEQ multiplex PCR; TCRdb keeps in-frame clones, though not all of them. The sample lists roughly 700,000 clones; around 74% were seen once. The sample was memory CD4+ T cells sorted from blood. The subset was: CD45RA-negative fraction. These receptors originate from a woman aged 25 to 39 in good health.

The rearrangement links TRBV28 to TRBJ2-1, with no clear D. The ends were cut back, 2 bases at V and 0 bases at J, with 8 bases in the middle. The CDR3 has 15 residues. CDR1 is MDHEN, CDR2 SYDVKM, per germline. Here the CDR3 DNA reads TGTGCCAGCAGTTTACTTGAGACCTCCTACAATGAGCAGTTCTTC. Encoded protein: CASSLLETSYNEQFF.

The chain couples TRBV13 to TRBJ1-4, with 7 bases identical to TRBD1. The V gene end was trimmed by 2 bases and the J gene end by 6 bases; junction bases not matched to a gene: 3. The CDR3 contains 14 residues. CDR1 and CDR2 from the germline V gene are PRHDT and FYEKMQ (reference sequence). The CDR3 bases are TGTGCCAGCAGCTTATCCAGGGGGGATGAAAAACTGTTTTTT. It is translated as CASSLSRGDEKLFF.

V gene TRBV29-1 combines with J gene TRBJ2-7, with D possibly TRBD2 on 6 matching bases. V lost 4 bases and J lost 4, with 14 bases in between. CDR3 length: 13 amino acids. Germline V gene sequence: CDR1 SQVTM, CDR2 ANQGSEA. The CDR3 DNA reads TGCAGCGTTGGGGGGGACTCTGTGTACGAGCAGTACTTC. Its protein is CSVGGDSVYEQYF.

This clone occurred once. The V call is TRBV6-6, the J call TRBJ1-3, with a weak D call TRBD1 (6 bases). V gave up 7 bases and J gave up 4 bases, with 11 bases separating them. Germline V gene data show CDR1 as MNHNY and CDR2 as SVGAGI (reference sequence). This CDR3 has 13 amino acids. This chain's CDR3 is CASKGGGGNTIYF. The CDR3 region has the DNA TGTGCCAGCAAAGGGGGAGGCGGAAACACCATATATTTT.

V gene TRBV5-5 combines with J gene TRBJ2-7; TRBD2 matches 9 bases. Germline CDR1 is SGHKS and CDR2 is YYEKEE (reference sequence). The length of the CDR3 is 14 residues. J gave up 0 bases and V 2 bases, and 0 bases lay outside the gene matches. DNA of the CDR3: TGTGCCAGCAGCTTTAGCGGGAGCTCCTACGAGCAGTACTTC. It specifies CASSFSGSSYEQYF. The whole variable domain, remainder taken from reference TRBV5-5 and TRBJ2-7, is DAGVTQSPTHLIKTRGQQVTLRCSPISGHKSVSWYQQVLGQGPQFIFQYYEKEERGRGNFPDRFSARQFPNYSSELNVNALLLGDSALYLCASSFSGSSYEQYFGPGTRLTVT.

This rearrangement joins TRBV7-3 to TRBJ2-1, with 7 positions matching TRBD2. Germline V gene lookup returns CDR1 SGHTA and CDR2 FQGTGA. The length of the CDR3 is 16 residues. The V and J ends lost 5 bases and 4 bases, in that order; junction bases with no gene match: 11. CDR3 bases: TGTGCCAGCAGCCCCAGTGGCGGGAGTTTTTACAATGAGCAGTTCTTC. This translates into CASSPSGGSFYNEQFF. Variable domain in full (rest from reference TRBV7-3 and TRBJ2-1): GAGVSQTPSNKVTEKGKYVELRCDPISGHTALYWYRQSLGQGPEFLIYFQGTGAADDSGLPNDRFFAVRPEGSVSTLKIQRTERGDSAVYLCASSPSGGSFYNEQFFGPGTRLTVL.

The chain joins TRBV19 to TRBJ2-5, with TRBD1 identical over 10 bases. The CDR3 sequence is 16 residues long. Losses at the gene ends were 1 base for V and 5 bases for J; bases not matched to a gene: 7. Per the germline V gene, CDR1 is LNHDA and CDR2 is SQIVND (reference sequence). This chain's CDR3 is CASSIGLPGQGETQYF. The CDR3, as DNA: TGTGCCAGTAGTATAGGGCTCCCGGGACAGGGGGAGACCCAGTACTTC. The complete variable domain, with remaining parts taken from reference TRBV19 and TRBJ2-5, reads DGGITQSPKYLFRKEGQNVTLSCEQNLNHDAMYWYRQDPGQGLRLIYYSQIVNDFQKGDIAEGYSVSREKKESFPLTVTSAQKNPTAFYLCASSIGLPGQGETQYFGPGTRLLVL.

The J gene is TRBJ1-1, the V gene TRBV7-6, with a tentative D call TRBD1 (6 bases). Trimming shortened V by 4 bases and J by 4 bases, and 10 bases separated the two germline ends. Germline V gives CDR1 SGHVS, CDR2 FNYEAQ. This CDR3 is built from 13 residues. CDR3 sequence: CASSYGGPTEAFF. The CDR3 bases are TGTGCCAGCAGCTATGGGGGGCCCACTGAAGCTTTCTTT.